This T cell receptor (beta chain) was obtained from a study of cytomegalovirus exposure and HLA in healthy donors. Across the study: The approximately 120 million unique TCR beta sequences, from about 179 million T cells, were found by an earlier analysis. Study observations and caveats: In a later analysis, several top co-occurrence clusters appeared linked to parvovirus B19, influenza, CMV and Epstein-Barr virus. Among CMV-associated TCR beta chains, most appeared HLA-restricted in a later analysis.

PCR amplification relied on 60 Vbeta primers (plus 13 Jbeta primers). Here immunoSEQ multiplex PCR was the method, and the copy in TCRdb shows in-frame clones only, minus some. The table shows 100,000 to 150,000 clones, with about four fifths occurring only once. Looked up from germline, CDR1 is SGHRS and CDR2 is YFSETQ. CDR3 length: 18 amino acids. V was clipped by 4 bases and J by 4 bases; unmatched bases: 17. In regard to this clone: Antigen unknown.

V is TRBV5-1 and J is TRBJ2-5; 9 bases fit TRBD2. The sequenced sample was PBMCs. The TCR comes from a young woman in good health and CMV-seronegative. The CDR3 region is CASSPLNKISGSLETQYF. The CDR3 coding sequence is TGCGCCAGCAGCCCCTTAAACAAGATTAGCGGGAGCTTAGAGACCCAGTACTTC.